Shown below are 8 T cell receptor beta chains from a single sample sequenced in a study of blood T cell repertoires in COVID-19. Some clones are missing from TCRdb's copy, which holds only in-frame ones; the method was immunoSEQ multiplex PCR. Here the sample spans 150,000 to 200,000 clones, about 82% being singletons. The sequencing sample was made of peripheral blood. These receptors all come from a woman aged 30 to 39 with acute or convalescent COVID-19.

The genes are TRBV27 and TRBJ2-2; no clear D. The length of the CDR3 is 16 residues. The V gene's germline CDR1 is MNHEY and CDR2 SMNVEV (reference sequence). With 2 bases removed from V and 1 base from J, the gap between germline ends came to 11 bases. CDR3 nucleotides: TGTGCCAGCAGTTTAGAATTTCGACAGAACACCGGGGAGCTGTTTTTT. The encoded protein is CASSLEFRQNTGELFF.

The chain combines TRBV18 with TRBJ1-1; no clear D. The CDR3 totals 13 residues. Between the trimmed V and J ends, which lost 4 bases and 4 bases, there was a span of 10 bases. Germline assignment: CDR1 KGHSH and CDR2 LQKENI. The CDR3 reads CASSLRLGTEAFF. In DNA, the CDR3 is TGTGCCAGCTCACTACGGCTAGGCACTGAAGCTTTCTTT.

The chain recombines TRBV14 with TRBJ2-1, with D possibly matching TRBD2 (6 bases). Germline V gene lookup returns CDR1 SGHDN and CDR2 FVKESK. The CDR3 loop spans 13 amino acids. Trimming cost V 2 bases and J 15 bases, with 17 bases left between them. The CDR3 here is CASSQLRGSGWFF. In DNA form, the CDR3 reads TGTGCCAGCAGCCAATTGCGGGGATCGGGGTGGTTCTTC.

The chain couples TRBV5-4 to TRBJ1-3; D may be TRBD1 (6 bases). This CDR3 has 13 residues. CDR1 is SGHNT and CDR2 is YYREEE in the germline V gene (reference sequence). V was trimmed by 0 bases and J by 7 bases, leaving 8 bases between them. CDR3 DNA sequence: TGTGCCAGCAGCTTGGACAGGGATAACACCATATATTTT. Residues: CASSLDRDNTIYF.

The J gene is TRBJ1-5, the V gene TRBV7-8; the match to TRBD1 covers 8 bases. In germline, CDR1 is SGHVS, CDR2 FQNEAQ. There are 17 residues in the CDR3. Trimming took 1 base from V and 0 from J; bases not matched to a gene: 5. The chain's CDR3 is CASSLVLRGLSNQPQHF. The CDR3 bases are TGTGCCAGCAGCTTAGTACTCAGGGGGCTTAGCAATCAGCCCCAGCATTTT.

This clone showed up just a few times. The chain is built from TRBV7-2 and TRBJ2-5, with D possibly TRBD2 on 5 matching bases. Trimming pared 1 base from V and 1 base from J, leaving 10 bases between. The CDR3 runs 15 residues. The germline V gene has CDR1 SGHTA and CDR2 FQGNSA. The CDR3 sequence: CASSLGLPTQETQYF. The CDR3, as DNA: TGTGCCAGCAGCTTAGGACTACCTACCCAAGAGACCCAGTACTTC.

The chain uses TRBV29-1 and TRBJ2-7, with 10 bases that match TRBD2. CDR3 length: 16 residues. J gave up 3 bases and V 2 bases, and 10 bases lay outside the gene matches. Germline V gene data show CDR1 as SQVTM and CDR2 as ANQGSEA. CDR3 nucleotide sequence: TGCAGCGTTGAATTAGGACTAGCGGATAAGTACTACGAGCAGTACTTC. Residues: CSVELGLADKYYEQYF.

The J gene is TRBJ2-7, the V gene TRBV7-2, with D tentatively TRBD1 (6 bases). This CDR3 spans 15 amino acids. Per germline, CDR1 SGHTA and CDR2 FQGNSA. V was trimmed by 5 bases and J by 0 bases, leaving 14 bases between them. As DNA, the CDR3 is TGTGCCAGCAGCCCTGGGACATGGAGCTCCTACGAGCAGTACTTC. It codes for CASSPGTWSSYEQYF.